The rows below give T cell receptor beta chains drawn from one sample of a study of Ad26.COV2.S vaccination and SARS-CoV-2 variants. Some clones are missing from TCRdb's copy, which holds only in-frame ones; the method was immunoSEQ multiplex PCR. The data show about 680,000 clones, roughly 90% seen once. Sequenced here: peripheral blood, sampled in a trial of Ad26.COV2.S vaccine versus placebo. These receptors were obtained from a person between 18 and 65 years old who received the Ad26.COV2.S COVID-19 vaccine or a placebo. CDR3s include the opening cysteine and the closing phenylalanine or tryptophan. The D gene is left open where the match is weak. Clone size is shown for a subset of rows, as once, few, many or a class of expanded clone.

DNA: TGTGCCAGCAGCGAGGGTTTAAACACTGAAGCTTTCTTT
CDR3: CASSEGLNTEAFF
J: TRBJ1-1
size: once
D: .
V: TRBV2

DNA: TGTGCCAGCAGCCAAGAGGAAAGAAACACCATATATTTT
CDR3: CASSQEERNTIYF
J: TRBJ1-3
size: .
D: .
V: TRBV4-2

DNA: TGTGCCAGCAGCCGGACAGGGGCGAACTATGGCTACACCTTC
CDR3: CASSRTGANYGYTF
J: TRBJ1-2
size: .
D: TRBD1
V: TRBV5-8

DNA: TGTGCCAGCAGCTTAAGGTGGCGGGGGAGCACAGATACGCAGTATTTT
CDR3: CASSLRWRGSTDTQYF
J: TRBJ2-3
size: .
D: TRBD2
V: TRBV7-3

DNA: TGTGCCACCAGTGACACCGGGACTGGGGCTTTCACAGATACGCAGTATTTT
CDR3: CATSDTGTGAFTDTQYF
J: TRBJ2-3
size: .
D: .
V: TRBV24-1

DNA: TGTGCCAGCAGCCAGGAGTCGGGGGCCCCCTACGAGCAGTACTTC
CDR3: CASSQESGAPYEQYF
J: TRBJ2-7
size: .
D: .
V: TRBV3-1/TRBV3-2

DNA: TGTGCCACGGGGGCGCGGCAGCCCCAGCATTTT
CDR3: CATGARQPQHF
J: TRBJ1-5
size: .
D: .
V: TRBV6-6

DNA: TGTGCCAGCAGCTTAGGCATAGGTGGGGGCCACTACATTGAGCAGTTCTTC
CDR3: CASSLGIGGGHYIEQFF
J: TRBJ2-1
size: .
D: .
V: TRBV11-2

DNA: TGTGCCAGCAGCATACAGACAGGGTCCGGGGCCAACGTCCTGACTTTC
CDR3: CASSIQTGSGANVLTF
J: TRBJ2-6
size: .
D: TRBD1
V: TRBV7-9

DNA: TGTGCCAGCAGCTTACTAGAAAAACTGTTTTTT
CDR3: CASSLLEKLFF
J: TRBJ1-4
size: .
D: .
V: TRBV11-2

DNA: TGTGCCATCAGTGAGTCTCGCACCGGGGAGCTGTTTTTT
CDR3: CAISESRTGELFF
J: TRBJ2-2
size: once
D: .
V: TRBV10-3

DNA: TGTGCCAGCAGCCGGGACAGACATAACTATGGCTACACCTTC
CDR3: CASSRDRHNYGYTF
J: TRBJ1-2
size: .
D: TRBD1
V: TRBV6-5

DNA: TGTGCCAGCAGCCAAGCGGACAGGGCGACTCCGTTCTTC
CDR3: CASSQADRATPFF
J: TRBJ2-1
size: .
D: TRBD1
V: TRBV3-1/TRBV3-2

DNA: TGTGCCAGCAGCTTAAACTACTTGCCGGGTGAGCAGTTCTTC
CDR3: CASSLNYLPGEQFF
J: TRBJ2-1
size: .
D: .
V: TRBV7-9

DNA: TGTGCCAGCAGCCCCTCCACTCTCTTGCATTATGGCTACACCTTC
CDR3: CASSPSTLLHYGYTF
J: TRBJ1-2
size: .
D: .
V: TRBV7-8

DNA: TGTGCCAGCAGTAGCGGGAGAATCTACGAGCAGTACTTC
CDR3: CASSSGRIYEQYF
J: TRBJ2-7
size: .
D: TRBD2
V: TRBV6-5

DNA: TGTGCCAGCAGGACGGGCCCCACAGATACGCAGTATTTT
CDR3: CASRTGPTDTQYF
J: TRBJ2-3
size: .
D: .
V: TRBV11-2

DNA: TGTGCCAGCAGCTTAGGCCTCCCGGGTAGAGCTTTCTTT
CDR3: CASSLGLPGRAFF
J: TRBJ1-1
size: .
D: .
V: TRBV7-6

DNA: TGTGCCAGTAGTATGTCGCGGGCTATTGGTCAGCCCCAGCATTTT
CDR3: CASSMSRAIGQPQHF
J: TRBJ1-5
size: few
D: .
V: TRBV19

DNA: TGTGCCAGCAGCACCGGGACAAAATATAATTCACCCCTCCACTTT
CDR3: CASSTGTKYNSPLHF
J: TRBJ1-6
size: .
D: .
V: TRBV5-8

DNA: TGTGCCAGCAGCCAACGGACAGGGCCCTACGAGCAGTACTTC
CDR3: CASSQRTGPYEQYF
J: TRBJ2-7
size: few
D: TRBD1
V: TRBV3-1/TRBV3-2

DNA: TGTGCCAGCAACTACAGGGGGGATACAGATACGCAGTATTTT
CDR3: CASNYRGDTDTQYF
J: TRBJ2-3
size: .
D: TRBD1
V: TRBV2

DNA: TGTGCCAGCAGTCGCTCAGATACGCAGTATTTT
CDR3: CASSRSDTQYF
J: TRBJ2-3
size: .
D: .
V: TRBV6-5

DNA: TGTGCCATCTCCGAAAGACGCCCCGTTCGTGGCACTGAAGCTTTCTTT
CDR3: CAISERRPVRGTEAFF
J: TRBJ1-1
size: once
D: .
V: TRBV24-1

DNA: TGTGCCATCAGTTCAACCGGGGAGCTGTTTTTT
CDR3: CAISSTGELFF
J: TRBJ2-2
size: .
D: .
V: TRBV10-3

DNA: TGCAGCGCCCAAGCAGGACCCTTCGGCTACGAGCAGTACTTC
CDR3: CSAQAGPFGYEQYF
J: TRBJ2-7
size: .
D: .
V: TRBV29-1

DNA: TGCGCCAGCAGCCAAGAGTGGGGAACAGATACGCAGTATTTT
CDR3: CASSQEWGTDTQYF
J: TRBJ2-3
size: .
D: .
V: TRBV4-1

DNA: TGTGCCAGCAGCGATACTAGCGGGGTGGATACGCAGTATTTT
CDR3: CASSDTSGVDTQYF
J: TRBJ2-3
size: .
D: TRBD2
V: TRBV9